This TCR beta chain was sequenced during a study of blood T cell repertoires in COVID-19. Overall study context: Whether acute or convalescent, the COVID-19 samples came from the United States, Italy and Spain. From T cells, B-cell-depleted T cells, or PBMCs came the material, which was cDNA or gDNA.

In its sample, this clone was seen a few times. In the original processing: The authors estimated nucleated cell counts from reference gene primer amplification. Sequencing used immunoSEQ multiplex PCR; TCRdb keeps in-frame clones, though not all of them. V, J and clone size are taken as reported in that table, and D and trimming were inferred from the DNA itself. The table has 130,000 to 150,000 clones, roughly 90% seen once. In germline, CDR1 is KGHDR, CDR2 SFDVKD. The CDR3 spans 13 residues. Between the trimmed V and J ends, which lost 9 bases and 6 bases, there was a span of 16 bases. This sequence originates from a woman aged 50 to 60 with acute or convalescent COVID-19. Sequencing was done on a sample of peripheral blood. The rearrangement links TRBV24-1 to TRBJ1-2; TRBD1 might be the D (5 bases). CDR3 DNA sequence: TGTGCCACCTCCCGAATGGAGGGGCATGGCTACACCTTC. Protein sequence: CATSRMEGHGYTF.